Listed below are T cell receptor beta chains from one sample, sequenced in a study of T cell changes during pregnancy in multiple sclerosis. Profiling relied on immunoSEQ multiplex PCR, and the TCRdb table lists in-frame clones only, not all of them. The sample lists 55,000 or so clones, about 90% occurring once. The sequencing used CD4+ T cells from peripheral blood mononuclear cells, collected in the first trimester of pregnancy. Receptors were obtained from a female donor with multiple sclerosis, enrolled in a pregnancy study. CDR3s include the opening cysteine and the closing phenylalanine or tryptophan. The D gene is left open where the match is weak.

CASSRTSGSYEQYF | TGTGCCAGCAGTCGGACTAGCGGGAGCTACGAGCAGTACTTC | TRBJ2-7 | TRBV27 | TRBD2 | 14
CASSLRWDGRNQPQHF | TGTGCCAGCAGTTTACGATGGGACGGGAGGAATCAGCCCCAGCATTTT | TRBJ1-5 | TRBV27 | - | 16
CASSIGTSGNTGELFF | TGTGCCAGTAGTATTGGTACTAGCGGGAACACCGGGGAGCTGTTTTTT | TRBJ2-2 | TRBV19 | TRBD2 | 16
CASSLKAGGSEQFF | TGTGCCAGCAGCTTAAAAGCGGGGGGAAGTGAGCAGTTCTTC | TRBJ2-1 | TRBV7-9 | TRBD2 | 14
CASSWTGPFSYNEQFF | TGTGCCAGTAGCTGGACAGGGCCCTTCTCCTACAATGAGCAGTTCTTC | TRBJ2-1 | TRBV19 | TRBD1 | 16
CASSFYGRTDTQYF | TGTGCCAGCAGCTTTTACGGGAGGACAGATACGCAGTATTTT | TRBJ2-3 | TRBV11-1 | TRBD2 | 14
CAISTGLASDTGELFF | TGTGCCATCAGTACTGGACTAGCGTCCGACACCGGGGAGCTGTTTTTT | TRBJ2-2 | TRBV10-3 | TRBD2 | 16
CASRSVRGAQETQYF | TGTGCCAGCAGGTCTGTCCGCGGGGCACAAGAGACCCAGTACTTC | TRBJ2-5 | TRBV2 | - | 15
CASSPLTGIGTYEQYF | TGTGCCAGCAGCCCTCTTACAGGGATAGGAACCTACGAGCAGTACTTC | TRBJ2-7 | TRBV7-9 | - | 16
CASSAGTVNSPLHF | TGTGCCAGTAGCGCCGGGACAGTTAATTCACCCCTCCACTTT | TRBJ1-6 | TRBV19 | TRBD1 | 14
CASSVAAGGNQPQHF | TGTGCCAGCAGCGTAGCGGCAGGGGGGAATCAGCCCCAGCATTTT | TRBJ1-5 | TRBV9 | TRBD1 | 15
CASRRVAGAYNEQFF | TGTGCCAGTAGGAGAGTAGCGGGAGCCTACAATGAGCAGTTCTTC | TRBJ2-1 | TRBV19 | TRBD2 | 15